The 8 T cell receptor beta chains listed next were all sequenced from one sample in a study of blood T cells in healthy people across ages. Using a J-beta primer mix together with a sample-barcoded 5' primer, a second PCR was run for about 7 to 12 cycles. TCRdb recomputed calls from the 5' RACE reads with MiXCR, one row per CDR3 protein. The sample has about 650,000 distinct CDR3 sequences; 45% to 60% are singletons. Sequencing was done on a sample of blood. These receptors all come from a woman of 80 years or more in good health.

J is TRBJ2-5 and V is TRBV29-1; 9 nucleotides match TRBD1. The better agreement between TRBJ2-7 and the DNA end casts doubt on the J call. Germline lookup yields CDR1 SQVTM and CDR2 ANQGSEA. The CDR3 extends over 12 amino acids. The chain's CDR3 is CSVQQDRGEQYF. CDR3 nucleotide sequence: TGCAGCGTGCAACAGGACAGGGGCGAGCAGTACTTC.

This clonotype was counted a few times. The chain is built from TRBV20-1 and TRBJ2-5; tentatively, D is TRBD1 or TRBD2 (6 bases each). The CDR3 is made up of 16 amino acids. V was trimmed by 1 base and J by 11 bases, leaving 26 bases between them. The V gene's germline CDR1 is DFQATT and CDR2 SNEGSKA (reference sequence). The DNA of the CDR3 is TGCAGTGCTAGAGGATCGGGGGCGGAGTCCTACAATGAGCAGTACTTC. Translation: CSARGSGAESYNEQYF.

The DNA for the CDR3 is TGCAGTGCAATGCAGAGGGGGCGCTTAGACTACACCTTC. Encoded protein: CSAMQRGRLDYTF. The chain joins TRBV20-1 to TRBJ1-2, with 7 bases matching TRBD1. The trim removed 6 bases at V and 10 bases at J, leaving 14 bases unmatched. Germline assignment: CDR1 DFQATT and CDR2 SNEGSKA (reference sequence). This CDR3 has 13 amino acids.

With regard to this clonotype: At one end, the junction sequence differs from germline, possibly due to a read error. The J gene is TRBJ2-1, the V gene TRBV6-1; no reliable D call. The CDR3 is 14 amino acids. Germline V CDR1 and CDR2: MNHNS, SASEGT. In DNA form, the CDR3 reads TGTGCCAGCAGAGCATGGAGCTCCTACAATGAGCAGTTCTTT. Protein sequence: CASRAWSSYNEQFF.

In its sample, this clonotype was seen once. The rearrangement uses TRBV20-1 and TRBJ2-4; 9 nucleotides agree with TRBD1. The J call may be wrong; the DNA end is better matched by TRBJ2-7. CDR1 DFQATT and CDR2 SNEGSKA come from the germline V gene (reference sequence). There are 15 residues in the CDR3. CDR3 loop: CSARGFGTGKYEQYF. CDR3 in DNA: TGCAGTGCTAGAGGTTTCGGGACAGGGAAATACGAGCAGTACTTC.

This clonotype has a handful of counts. This sequence joins TRBV5-1 and TRBJ2-1; 9 bases align to TRBD2. The CDR3 runs to 15 residues. V dropped 4 bases and J dropped 2; count of bases not matched to a gene: 4. Germline CDR1 SGHRS, CDR2 YFSETQ. This CDR3 reads CASSRTSVPYNEQFF. CDR3 DNA: TGCGCCAGCAGCAGGACTAGCGTCCCCTACAATGAGCAGTTCTTC.

With regard to this clonotype: Sequence at one end of the junction differs from germline and may be a read error. The CDR3 DNA sequence: TGTGCCAGTTACCGGGACAGCTCAAACGATGGCTACACCTTT. It encodes CASYRDSSNDGYTF. The chain carries TRBV6-5 and TRBJ1-2; 7 bases agree with TRBD1. The germline gives CDR1 MNHEY, CDR2 SVGAGI. CDR3 length: 14 residues.

There are many counts of this clonotype. One base away lies a much larger clone, so this may be a sequencing read error. The chain has TRBV6-6 and TRBJ2-5; 9 bases agree with TRBD2. The J segment lost 11 bases and the V segment lost 5 bases, leaving 15 bases of the junction unmatched. The CDR3 consists of 15 residues. CDR1 is MNHNY and CDR2 is SVGAGI in the germline V gene (reference sequence). The CDR3 sequence: CASSGASGDQNEQYF. Written as DNA, the CDR3 is TGTGCCAGCAGTGGGGCTAGCGGGGACCAAAATGAGCAGTACTTC.